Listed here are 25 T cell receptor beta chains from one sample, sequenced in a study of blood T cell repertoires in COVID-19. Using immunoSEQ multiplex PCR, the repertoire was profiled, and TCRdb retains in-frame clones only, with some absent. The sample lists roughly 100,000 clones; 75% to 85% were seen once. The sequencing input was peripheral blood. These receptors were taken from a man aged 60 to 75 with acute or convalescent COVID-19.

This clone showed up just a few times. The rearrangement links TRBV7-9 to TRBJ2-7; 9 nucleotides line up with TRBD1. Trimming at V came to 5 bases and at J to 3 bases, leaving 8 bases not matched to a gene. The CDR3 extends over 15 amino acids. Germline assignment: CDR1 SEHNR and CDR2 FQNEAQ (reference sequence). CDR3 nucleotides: TGTGCCAGCAGCCCCGGGACAGGGAATCTCTACGAGCAGTACTTC. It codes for CASSPGTGNLYEQYF. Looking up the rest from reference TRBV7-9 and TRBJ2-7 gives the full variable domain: DTGVSQNPRHKITKRGQNVTFRCDPISEHNRLYWYRQTLGQGPEFLTYFQNEAQLEKSRLLSDRFSAERPKGSFSTLEIQRTEQGDSAMYLCASSPGTGNLYEQYFGPGTRLTVT.

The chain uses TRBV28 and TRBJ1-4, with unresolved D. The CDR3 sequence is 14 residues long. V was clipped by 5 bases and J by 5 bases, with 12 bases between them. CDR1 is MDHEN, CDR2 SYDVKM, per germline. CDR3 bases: TGTGCCAGCAGTCCCCACACGGAGAATGAAAAACTGTTTTTT. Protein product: CASSPHTENEKLFF. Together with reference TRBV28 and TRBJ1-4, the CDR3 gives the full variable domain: DVKVTQSSRYLVKRTGEKVFLECVQDMDHENMFWYRQDPGLGLRLIYFSYDVKMKEKGDIPEGYSVSREKKERFSLILESASTNQTSMYLCASSPHTENEKLFFGSGTQLSVL.

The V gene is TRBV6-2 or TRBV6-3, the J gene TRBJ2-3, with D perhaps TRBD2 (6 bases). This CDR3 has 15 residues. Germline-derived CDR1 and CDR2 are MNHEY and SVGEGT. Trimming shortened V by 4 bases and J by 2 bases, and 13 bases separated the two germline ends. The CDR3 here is CASSSGVAYTDTQYF. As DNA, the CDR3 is TGTGCCAGCAGTTCGGGGGTGGCGTACACAGATACGCAGTATTTT.

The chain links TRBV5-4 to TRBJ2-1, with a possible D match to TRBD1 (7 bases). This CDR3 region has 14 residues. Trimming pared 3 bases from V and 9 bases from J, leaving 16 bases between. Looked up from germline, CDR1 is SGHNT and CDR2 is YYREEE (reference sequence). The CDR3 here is CASSSLSGGGEQFF. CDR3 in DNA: TGTGCCAGCAGCTCCCTATCAGGGGGAGGTGAGCAGTTCTTC.

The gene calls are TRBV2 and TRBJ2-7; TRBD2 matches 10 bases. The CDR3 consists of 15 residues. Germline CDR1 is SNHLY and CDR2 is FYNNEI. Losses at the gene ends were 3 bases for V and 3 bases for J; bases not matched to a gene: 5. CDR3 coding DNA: TGTGCCAGCAGTGACGGACTAGCGGTTCTCTACGAGCAGTACTTC. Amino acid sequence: CASSDGLAVLYEQYF.

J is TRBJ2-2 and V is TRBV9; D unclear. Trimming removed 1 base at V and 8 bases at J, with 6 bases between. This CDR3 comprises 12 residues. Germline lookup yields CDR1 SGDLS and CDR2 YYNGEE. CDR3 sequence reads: CASSVIVGELFF. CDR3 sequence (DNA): TGTGCCAGCAGCGTAATCGTAGGGGAGCTGTTTTTT.

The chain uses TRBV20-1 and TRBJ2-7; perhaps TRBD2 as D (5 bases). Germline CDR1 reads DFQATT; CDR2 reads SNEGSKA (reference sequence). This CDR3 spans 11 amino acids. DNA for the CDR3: TGCAGCGAAATGAGCGGATACGAGCAGTACTTC. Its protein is CSEMSGYEQYF.

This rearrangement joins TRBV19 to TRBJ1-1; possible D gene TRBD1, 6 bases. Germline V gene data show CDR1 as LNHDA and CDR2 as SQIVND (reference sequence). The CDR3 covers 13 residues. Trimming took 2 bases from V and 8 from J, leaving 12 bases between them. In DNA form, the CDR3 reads TGTGCCAGTAGTATAACGAGACAGGACGAAGCTTTCTTT. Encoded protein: CASSITRQDEAFF.

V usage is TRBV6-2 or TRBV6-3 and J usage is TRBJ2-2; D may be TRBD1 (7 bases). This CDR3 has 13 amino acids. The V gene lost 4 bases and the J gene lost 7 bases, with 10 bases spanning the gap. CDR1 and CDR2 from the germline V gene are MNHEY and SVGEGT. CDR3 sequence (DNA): TGTGCCAGCAGTTCGCAGGGGGGCGGGGAGCTGTTTTTT. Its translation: CASSSQGGGELFF.

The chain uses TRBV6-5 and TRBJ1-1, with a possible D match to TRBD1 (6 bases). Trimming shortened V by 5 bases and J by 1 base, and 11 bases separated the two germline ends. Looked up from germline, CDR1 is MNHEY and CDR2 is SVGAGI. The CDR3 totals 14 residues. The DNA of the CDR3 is TGTGCCAGCAGTCAACAGGGCGGGAACACTGAAGCTTTCTTT. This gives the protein CASSQQGGNTEAFF.

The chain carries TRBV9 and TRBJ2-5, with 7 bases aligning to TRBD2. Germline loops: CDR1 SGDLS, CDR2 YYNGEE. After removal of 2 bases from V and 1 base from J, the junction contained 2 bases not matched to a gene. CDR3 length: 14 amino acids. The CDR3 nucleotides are TGTGCCAGCAGCGTCGGGAGGATCCAAGAGACCCAGTACTTC. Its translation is CASSVGRIQETQYF.

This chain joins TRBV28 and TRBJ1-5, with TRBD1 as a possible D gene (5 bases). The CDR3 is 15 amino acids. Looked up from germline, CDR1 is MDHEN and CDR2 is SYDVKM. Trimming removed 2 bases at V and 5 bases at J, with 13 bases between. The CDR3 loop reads CASSLAGRVYQPQHF. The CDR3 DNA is TGTGCCAGCAGTTTAGCAGGGAGGGTGTATCAGCCCCAGCATTTT.

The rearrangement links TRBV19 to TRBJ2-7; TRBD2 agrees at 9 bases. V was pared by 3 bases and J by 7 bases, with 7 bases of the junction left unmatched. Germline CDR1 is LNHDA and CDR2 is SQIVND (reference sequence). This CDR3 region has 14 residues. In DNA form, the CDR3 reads TGTGCCAGTAGTATTTTAGCGGGAGTTAGTGAGCAGTACTTC. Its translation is CASSILAGVSEQYF.

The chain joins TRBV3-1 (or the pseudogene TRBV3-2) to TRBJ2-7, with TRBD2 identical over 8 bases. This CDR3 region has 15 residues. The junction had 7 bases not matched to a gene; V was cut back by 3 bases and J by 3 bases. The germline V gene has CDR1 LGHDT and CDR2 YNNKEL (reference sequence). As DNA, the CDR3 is TGTGCCAGCAGCCACACCGGCCTAGCGGGCTACGAGCAGTACTTC. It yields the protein CASSHTGLAGYEQYF.

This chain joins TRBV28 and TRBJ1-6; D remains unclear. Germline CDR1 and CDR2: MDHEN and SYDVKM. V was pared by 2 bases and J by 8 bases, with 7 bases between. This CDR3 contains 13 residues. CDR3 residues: CASSLVFDSPLHF. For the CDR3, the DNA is TGTGCCAGCAGTTTAGTCTTCGATTCACCCCTCCACTTT.

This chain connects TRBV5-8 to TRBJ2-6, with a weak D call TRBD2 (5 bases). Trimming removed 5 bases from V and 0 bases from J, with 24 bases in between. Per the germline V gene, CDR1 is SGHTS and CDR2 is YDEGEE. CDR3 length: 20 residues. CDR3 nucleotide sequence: TGTGCCAGCAGGCAACATCTCACTAGAGGGAGAGTCTCTGGGGCCAACGTCCTGACTTTC. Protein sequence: CASRQHLTRGRVSGANVLTF.

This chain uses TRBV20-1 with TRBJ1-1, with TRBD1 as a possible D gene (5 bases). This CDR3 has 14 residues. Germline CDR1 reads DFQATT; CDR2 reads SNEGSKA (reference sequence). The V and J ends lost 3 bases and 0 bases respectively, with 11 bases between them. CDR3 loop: CSASKGAMNTEAFF. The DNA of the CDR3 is TGCAGTGCTAGTAAAGGGGCAATGAACACTGAAGCTTTCTTT.

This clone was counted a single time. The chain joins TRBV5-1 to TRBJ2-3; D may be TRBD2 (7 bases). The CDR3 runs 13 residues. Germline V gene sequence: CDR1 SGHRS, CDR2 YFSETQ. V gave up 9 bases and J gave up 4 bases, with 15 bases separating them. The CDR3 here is CATSGRGADTQYF. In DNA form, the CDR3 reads TGCGCCACCTCTGGGAGGGGGGCAGATACGCAGTATTTT. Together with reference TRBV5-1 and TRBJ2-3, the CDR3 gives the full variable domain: KAGVTQTPRYLIKTRGQQVTLSCSPISGHRSVSWYQQTPGQGLQFLFEYFSETQRNKGNFPGRFSGRQFSNSRSEMNVSTLELGDSALYLCATSGRGADTQYFGPGTRLTVL.

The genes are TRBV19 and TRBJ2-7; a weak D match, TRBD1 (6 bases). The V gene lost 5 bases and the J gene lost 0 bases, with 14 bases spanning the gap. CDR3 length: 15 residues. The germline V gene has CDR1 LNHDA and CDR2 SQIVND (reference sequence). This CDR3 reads CASSLGASSSYEQYF. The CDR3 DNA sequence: TGTGCCAGTAGTTTGGGGGCCTCGAGCTCCTACGAGCAGTACTTC.

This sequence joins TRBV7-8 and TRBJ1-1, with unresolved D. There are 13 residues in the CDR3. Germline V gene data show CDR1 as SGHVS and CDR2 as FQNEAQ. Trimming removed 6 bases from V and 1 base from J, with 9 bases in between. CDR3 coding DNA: TGTGCCAGCAGTTCAACACCGAACACTGAAGCTTTCTTT. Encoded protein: CASSSTPNTEAFF.

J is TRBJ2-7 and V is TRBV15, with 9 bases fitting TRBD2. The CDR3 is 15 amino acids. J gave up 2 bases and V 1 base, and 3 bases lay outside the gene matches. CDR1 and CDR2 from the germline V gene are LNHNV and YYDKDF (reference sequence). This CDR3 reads CATSRATSGAYEQYF. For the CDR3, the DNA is TGTGCCACCAGCAGAGCGACTAGCGGCGCCTACGAGCAGTACTTC.

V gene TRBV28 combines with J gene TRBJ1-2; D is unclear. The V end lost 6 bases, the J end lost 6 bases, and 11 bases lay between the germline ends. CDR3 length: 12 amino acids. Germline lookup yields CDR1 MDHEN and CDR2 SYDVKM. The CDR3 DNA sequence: TGTGCCAGCAGACCTCCCCCGGATGGCTACACCTTC. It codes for CASRPPPDGYTF.

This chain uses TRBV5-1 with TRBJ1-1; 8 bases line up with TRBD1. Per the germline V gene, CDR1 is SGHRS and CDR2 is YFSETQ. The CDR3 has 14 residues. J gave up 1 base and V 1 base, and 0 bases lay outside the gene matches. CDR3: CASSLTGGNTEAFF. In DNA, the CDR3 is TGCGCCAGCAGCTTGACAGGGGGGAACACTGAAGCTTTCTTT.

CDR3 sequence: CASTADRGYGNTIYF. The CDR3 bases are TGTGCCAGCACCGCGGACAGGGGATACGGAAACACCATATATTTT. This chain links TRBV3-1 (or the pseudogene TRBV3-2) with TRBJ1-3, with 9 bases lining up with TRBD1. Looked up from germline, CDR1 is LGHDT and CDR2 is YNNKEL (reference sequence). The CDR3 length is 15 residues. V trimming: 7 bases; J trimming: 4 bases; junction bases outside the gene matches: 8.

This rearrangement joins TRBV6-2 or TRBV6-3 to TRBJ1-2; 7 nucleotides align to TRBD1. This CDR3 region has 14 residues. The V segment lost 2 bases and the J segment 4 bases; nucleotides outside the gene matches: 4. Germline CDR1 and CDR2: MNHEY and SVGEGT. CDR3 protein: CASSYPGQVYGYTF. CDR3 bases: TGTGCCAGCAGTTACCCAGGACAGGTCTATGGCTACACCTTC.